What follows is one T cell receptor (beta chain) and its context. As yet, its antigen is unknown. The data are from a study of identifying expanded T cells in peripheral blood. Study-wide findings and caveats: Technical replicates showed approximately 1.2 changed clones; approximately 2 weeks 15 to 20; four weeks 19. Approximately two-week clone count variance significantly increased as total template count grew.

Germline CDR1 GTSNPN, CDR2 SVGIG (reference sequence). V gave up 4 bases and J gave up 5 bases, with 12 bases separating them. CDR3 length equals 12 residues. Produced via immunoSEQ multiplex PCR; TCRdb's table is partial and in-frame only. The sample has some 81,000 clones, around four fifths seen once. The source material was blood. The V call is TRBV30, the J call TRBJ2-7; D possibly uses TRBD1 or TRBD2 (5 bases each). The source of this sequence is a person aged 18-70 years in good health. This CDR3 is CAWTGTTHEQYF. The CDR3 nucleotides are TGTGCCTGGACCGGGACCACTCACGAGCAGTACTTC. Full variable domain (remainder filled in from reference TRBV30 and TRBJ2-7): SQTIHQWPATLVQPVGSPLSLECTVEGTSNPNLYWYRQAAGRGLQLLFYSVGIGQISSEVPQNLSASRPQDRQFILSSKKLLLSDSGFYLCAWTGTTHEQYFGPGTRLTVT.